The rows below give T cell receptor beta chains drawn from one sample of a study of OX40 agonist ivuxolimab in advanced cancers. Produced via immunoSEQ multiplex PCR; TCRdb's table is partial and in-frame only. The sample lists 70,000 to 95,000 clones; approximately 81% were seen once. This sample comprised CD4+ or CD8+ T cells sorted from blood, obtained in a trial of the OX40 agonist ivuxolimab. The receptor set was obtained from an adult with an advanced solid tumor such as melanoma, head and neck, liver or kidney cancer. Both conserved end residues are part of each CDR3. D genes are given only for firm matches. The size of a clone is reported for some rows only, either as once, few or many, or as a class for expanded clones.

clone_size	d_call	v_call	j_call	cdr3_nt	cdr3_aa
NA	NA	TRBV30	TRBJ1-2	TGTGCCTGGAGTAGCCAGGAAGGTAACGGCTACACCTTC	CAWSSQEGNGYTF
NA	NA	TRBV5-8	TRBJ2-3	TGTGCCAGCAGCTTGAGGGCAGATACGCAGTATTTT	CASSLRADTQYF
NA	NA	TRBV6-1	TRBJ1-2	TGTGCCAGCAGCGAGAGGGACGTCTATGGCTACACCTTC	CASSERDVYGYTF
NA	NA	TRBV10-3	TRBJ2-1	TGTGCCATCAATCGGGCGAATGAGCAGTTCTTC	CAINRANEQFF
NA	NA	TRBV9	TRBJ2-2	TGTGCCAGCAGCGTGGGAAACCTTGAGCTGTTTTTT	CASSVGNLELFF
NA	TRBD1	TRBV11-2	TRBJ1-1	TGTGCCAGCAGCGTAGGGACAGGGGGGGCTGAAGCTTTCTTT	CASSVGTGGAEAFF
NA	NA	TRBV29-1	TRBJ2-5	TGCAGCGTTGATCCAGACCAAGAGACCCAGTACTTC	CSVDPDQETQYF
NA	TRBD2	TRBV10-3	TRBJ2-1	TGTGCCATCAGTGATTCTAGCGGGACCTACAATGAGCAGTTCTTC	CAISDSSGTYNEQFF
NA	TRBD2	TRBV19	TRBJ2-1	TGTGCCAGTAGTATACAGGGACTAGCGGGGTACAATGAGCAGTTCTTC	CASSIQGLAGYNEQFF
NA	NA	TRBV7-2	TRBJ1-5	TGTGCCAGCAGCTTACAGGGGAGGTTTGATCAGCCCCAGCATTTT	CASSLQGRFDQPQHF
NA	TRBD1	TRBV15	TRBJ2-1	TGTGCCACCAGCAGAGACCCCACCACAGGGGATGAGCAGTTCTTC	CATSRDPTTGDEQFF
NA	TRBD2	TRBV5-1	TRBJ2-2	TGCGCCAGCAGCTGGAGCGGGGGGGCCGCCGGGGAGCTGTTTTTT	CASSWSGGAAGELFF
NA	NA	TRBV9	TRBJ2-2	TGTGCCAGCAAAGCTGGCACCGGGGAGCTGTTTTTT	CASKAGTGELFF
once	TRBD2	TRBV11-2	TRBJ2-2	TGTGCCAGCAGCTTGACTAGCGGGGGCCCATCGATCGGGGAGCTGTTTTTT	CASSLTSGGPSIGELFF
NA	TRBD2	TRBV4-1	TRBJ2-1	TGCGCCAGCAGCCAATTACGCGGGGGGGAATTCAATGAGCAGTTCTTC	CASSQLRGGEFNEQFF
NA	NA	TRBV30	TRBJ2-2	TGTGCCTGGAGTTTCGGAACTGGGGAGCTGTTTTTT	CAWSFGTGELFF
NA	TRBD1	TRBV19	TRBJ1-1	TGTGCCAGTAGCGATCACTATGGGACAGGGGGCTTGATGGCGAACACTGAAGCTTTCTTT	CASSDHYGTGGLMANTEAFF
NA	NA	TRBV7-9	TRBJ2-2	TGTGCCAGCACCGACAGGCCGAACACCGGGGAGCTGTTTTTT	CASTDRPNTGELFF
many	NA	TRBV30	TRBJ1-6	TGTGCCTGGAGAGGCAGGGTCACCTATAATTCACCCCTCCACTTT	CAWRGRVTYNSPLHF
NA	NA	TRBV19	TRBJ1-5	TGTGCCAGTAAATCTAGCAGGAGTGAGTGGCAGCCCCAGCATTTT	CASKSSRSEWQPQHF
few	NA	TRBV2	TRBJ2-4	TGTGCCAGCAGCACGAAAAACATTCAGTACTTC	CASSTKNIQYF
NA	NA	TRBV9	TRBJ1-4	TGTGCCAGCAGCCCGGGGTCTTCTCGGGCTAATGAAAAACTGTTTTTT	CASSPGSSRANEKLFF
NA	NA	TRBV6-6	TRBJ2-1	TGTGCCAGCAGTTACTCGTCCAGTGCTTACAATGAGCAGTTCTTC	CASSYSSSAYNEQFF
NA	NA	TRBV28	TRBJ2-3	TGTGCCAGCAGTTTTGAGGATACGCAGTATTTT	CASSFEDTQYF